This T cell receptor (beta chain) was captured in a study of metastatic and nonmetastatic thyroid tumors. Study-wide background: The comparison covered peripheral blood and tumor or nodule tissue in malignant and benign thyroid patients. General observations from the study: As reported, TCR beta diversity in blood and tumor was significantly higher in malignant thyroid tumors than in benign nodules.

In the original analysis: Using the CDR3 differences seen across clinicopathological groups, the authors built a distant-metastasis classifier for papillary thyroid cancer, which was meant to discriminate distant-metastatic patients. TCRdb reanalyzed the PCR reads with MiXCR. The V and J calls follow TCRdb's processing rather than the paper's. The data contain approximately 12,000 clones, approximately 23% of them singletons. With respect to this clone: The target antigen is unknown.

Nobody among the patients had been given any treatment before thyroid surgery. Trimming removed 3 bases at V and 2 bases at J, with 5 bases between. This CDR3 is 13 amino acids long. Germline CDR1 LNHDA, CDR2 SQIVND (reference sequence). The receptor was isolated from a female donor with papillary thyroid cancer or a benign thyroid nodule (not recorded which). Some clones in this sample may be carry-over from other donors' samples. Material for sequencing was adjacent normal tissue. The chain combines TRBV19 with TRBJ2-1; D is undetermined. The CDR3 region is CASSIPPYNEQFF. The CDR3, as DNA: TGTGCCAGTAGTATTCCCCCCTACAATGAGCAGTTCTTC.